Listed below are T cell receptor beta chains from one sample, sequenced in a study of Ad26.COV2.S vaccination and SARS-CoV-2 variants. Clones were read by immunoSEQ multiplex PCR, and TCRdb kept only the in-frame ones, dropping some. There are around 310,000 clones in the sample; about nine tenths occur only once, and approximately 5.8% lies in the top ten. The material was peripheral blood, obtained in a trial of Ad26.COV2.S vaccine versus placebo. All receptors derive from a person aged 18 to 59 who received the Ad26.COV2.S COVID-19 vaccine or a placebo. CDR3s include the opening cysteine and the closing phenylalanine or tryptophan.

cdr3_aa	v_call	j_call
CASEGAADYEQYF	TRBV6-5	TRBJ2-7
CASSKVAPQWNQETQYF	TRBV21-1	TRBJ2-5
CASSQGATHSNQPQHF	TRBV3-1/TRBV3-2	TRBJ1-5
CASSVEWSSYNEQFF	TRBV9	TRBJ2-1
CASSSLRGNTEAFF	TRBV11-2	TRBJ1-1
CASSSSRGTENQPQHF	TRBV5-4	TRBJ1-5
CATSRGSGTGNQPQHF	TRBV15	TRBJ1-5
CASQLSSSSSYEQYF	TRBV7-6	TRBJ2-7
CASSPPTGGGYGYTF	TRBV28	TRBJ1-2
CASSPSRGESYGYTF	TRBV18	TRBJ1-2
CASSAWDSSYNSPLHF	TRBV7-2	TRBJ1-6
CASSIKPGMNTEAFF	TRBV19	TRBJ1-1
CASSLVGGSDTQYF	TRBV5-1	TRBJ2-3
CASSEALGWGYGYTF	TRBV2	TRBJ1-2
CASSSPDAKVEKLFF	TRBV6-6	TRBJ1-4
CASSPRVRYRGGGFSPLHF	TRBV18	TRBJ1-6
CASSRSTTNEKLFF	TRBV27	TRBJ1-4
CASSELAWQGNTIYF	TRBV6-1	TRBJ1-3
CASSFARGIYEQYF	TRBV27	TRBJ2-7
CASSDKRRETQYF	TRBV25-1	TRBJ2-3
CASSPGRDRGGEKLFF	TRBV5-4	TRBJ1-4
CASSLALGNEQFF	TRBV7-6	TRBJ2-1
CASSGTQGGTQYF	TRBV12-3/TRBV12-4	TRBJ2-5
CASSYLGASTDTQYF	TRBV5-4	TRBJ2-3
CSHRDTYYGYTF	TRBV29-1	TRBJ1-2
CASSQVRIEAFF	TRBV4-3	TRBJ1-1
CASSQTARGAFF	TRBV3-1/TRBV3-2	TRBJ1-1
CASSSLTGGSDTQYF	TRBV6-5	TRBJ2-3
CASRTGQGTYEQYF	TRBV7-2	TRBJ2-7
CASSQGIGNEQFF	TRBV4-2	TRBJ2-1
CASSEDWGGNGYTF	TRBV6-1	TRBJ1-2
CASSWASSGNTEAFF	TRBV11-2	TRBJ1-1
CASSPGQSNTEAFF	TRBV5-1	TRBJ1-1
CASSSQGGEKLFF	TRBV12-3/TRBV12-4	TRBJ1-4
CASSQDREGGLTGELFF	TRBV4-3	TRBJ2-2
CASSLNAEPTGELFF	TRBV5-1	TRBJ2-2
CASSFSPTGNQPQHF	TRBV5-4	TRBJ1-5
CASSVAVAPKWDTEAFF	TRBV9	TRBJ1-1
CASSLQGAGVMNTEAFF	TRBV28	TRBJ1-1
CASSYPNREAFF	TRBV6-2/TRBV6-3	TRBJ1-1
CASSPQTGGINSPLHF	TRBV4-3	TRBJ1-6
CASSFGNAEGTQYF	TRBV27	TRBJ2-5
CAWGTHGYTF	TRBV30	TRBJ1-2
CASSWGGGTVRETQYF	TRBV9	TRBJ2-5
CASSLFLRASQETQYF	TRBV7-2	TRBJ2-5
CASSRQRDRLRGGYGYTF	TRBV11-2	TRBJ1-2
CASSSGLAGTGELFF	TRBV7-2	TRBJ2-2
CASSGRTGDHEQYF	TRBV5-8	TRBJ2-7
CASSPPGAYNQPQHF	TRBV28	TRBJ1-5
CASSPADRMNTEAFF	TRBV18	TRBJ1-1